This T cell receptor beta chain comes out of a study of graft-versus-host responses after intestinal transplantation. Overall study findings and caveats: Investigators detected GvH clones in recipient marrow, with some emerging earlier in ileum or blood.

Between the trimmed V and J ends, which lost 7 bases and 8 bases, there was a span of 15 bases. Germline V CDR1 and CDR2: MNHEY, SMNVEV (reference sequence). The CDR3 is 13 amino acids. The repertoire was sequenced with immunoSEQ multiplex PCR; TCRdb's copy has only in-frame clones and lacks some. The sample has roughly 15,000 clones, 77% seen once. Intraepithelial and lamina propria lymphocytes were isolated from graft specimens. Regarding this clone: The target antigen is unknown.

The V call is TRBV27, the J call TRBJ2-1, with TRBD2 as a possible D gene (6 bases). The source material was ileum tissue, sampled roughly 26 days after intestinal transplant. The receptor comes from a human patient who received an intestinal transplant, so some T cells may come from the graft donor. CDR3 nucleotide sequence: TGTGCCAGCACCAGACCGGGACTCTATGAGCAGTTCTTC. As protein: CASTRPGLYEQFF.